The T cell receptor (beta chain) described here comes from a study of T cell changes during pregnancy in multiple sclerosis. This table comes from immunoSEQ multiplex PCR, and its TCRdb copy is limited to in-frame clones, with some not included. The data hold 50,000 to 70,000 clones, with 93% observed a single time. This CDR3 spans 15 amino acids. Looked up from germline, CDR1 is MNHEY and CDR2 is SMNVEV (reference sequence). Trimming removed 4 bases from V and 6 bases from J, with 19 bases in between. The sample consisted of peripheral blood, taken after pregnancy. The J gene is TRBJ2-7, the V gene TRBV27; weak D call: TRBD2 (6 bases). This clonotype was sampled from a female donor with multiple sclerosis, enrolled in a pregnancy study. CDR3: CASSSSGTPPSEQYF. The CDR3 bases are TGTGCCAGCAGTTCATCCGGGACTCCCCCCTCCGAGCAGTACTTC.